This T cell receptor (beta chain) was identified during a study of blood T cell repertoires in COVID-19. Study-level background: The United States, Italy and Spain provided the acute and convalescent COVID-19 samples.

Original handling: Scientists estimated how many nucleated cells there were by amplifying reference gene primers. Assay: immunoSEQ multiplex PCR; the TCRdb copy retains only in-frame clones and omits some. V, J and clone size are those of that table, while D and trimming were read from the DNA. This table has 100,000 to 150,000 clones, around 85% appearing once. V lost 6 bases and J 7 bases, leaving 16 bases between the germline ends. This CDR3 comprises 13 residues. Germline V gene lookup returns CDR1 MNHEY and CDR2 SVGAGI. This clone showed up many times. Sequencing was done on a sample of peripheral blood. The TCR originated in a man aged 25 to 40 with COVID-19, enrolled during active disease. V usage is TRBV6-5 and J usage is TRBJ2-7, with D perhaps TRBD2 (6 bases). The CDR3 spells CASRPTAAGEQYF. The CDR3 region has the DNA TGTGCCAGCAGACCGACAGCGGCGGGGGAGCAGTACTTC.